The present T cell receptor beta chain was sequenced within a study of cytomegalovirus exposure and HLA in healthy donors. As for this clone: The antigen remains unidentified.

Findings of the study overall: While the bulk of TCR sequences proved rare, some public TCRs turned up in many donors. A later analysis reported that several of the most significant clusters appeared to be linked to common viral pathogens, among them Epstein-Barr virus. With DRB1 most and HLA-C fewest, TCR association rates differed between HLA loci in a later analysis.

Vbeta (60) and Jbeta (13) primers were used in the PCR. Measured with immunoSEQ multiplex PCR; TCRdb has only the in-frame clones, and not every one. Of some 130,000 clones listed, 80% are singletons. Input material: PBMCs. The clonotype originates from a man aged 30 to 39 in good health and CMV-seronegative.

The CDR3 DNA is TGCGCCAGCAGCCAAGATCTGCCACAGGGGGTAGAAAAACTGTTTTTT. Translation gives CASSQDLPQGVEKLFF. The chain links TRBV4-1 to TRBJ1-4; 8 nucleotides match TRBD1. This CDR3 comprises 16 residues. Trimming removed 0 bases from V and 8 bases from J; junction bases left unmatched: 8. Germline loops: CDR1 MGHRA, CDR2 YSYEKL.